One sample yielded the 22 T cell receptor beta chains listed below, sequenced in a study of cytomegalovirus exposure and HLA in healthy donors. The study ran its PCR with 60 Vbeta and 13 Jbeta primers. Some clones are missing from TCRdb's copy, which holds only in-frame ones; the method was immunoSEQ multiplex PCR. Its clone listing holds more than 130,000 clones. Sequencing used PBMCs. Every receptor here comes from a man aged 40-50 years in good health and CMV-seronegative.

The rearrangement links TRBV5-5 to TRBJ1-2, with 7 bases matching TRBD1. Losses at the gene ends were 0 bases for V and 4 bases for J; bases not matched to a gene: 0. The CDR3 is made up of 13 amino acids. Germline CDR1 is SGHKS and CDR2 is YYEKEE (reference sequence). DNA of the CDR3: TGTGCCAGCAGCTTGGACAGGGGCTATGGCTACACCTTC. It encodes CASSLDRGYGYTF.

This chain connects TRBV7-9 to TRBJ1-6, with D possibly TRBD1 on 6 matching bases. This CDR3 has 13 residues. The germline V gene has CDR1 SEHNR and CDR2 FQNEAQ (reference sequence). V dropped 5 bases and J dropped 7 bases, with 9 bases sitting between them. CDR3 DNA sequence: TGTGCCAGCAGCCCTCAGGGGAATTCACCCCTCCACTTT. Translating it yields CASSPQGNSPLHF.

V gene TRBV29-1 combines with J gene TRBJ1-1; perhaps TRBD1 as D (5 bases). CDR3 length: 14 amino acids. Trimming cost V 6 bases and J 4 bases, with 18 bases left between them. Germline lookup yields CDR1 SQVTM and CDR2 ANQGSEA. CDR3 bases: TGCAGCGTCAGACATGGCCCCGGGGGCACTGAAGCTTTCTTT. Its protein product is CSVRHGPGGTEAFF.

This chain uses TRBV4-1 with TRBJ1-6; 9 bases are shared with TRBD1. With V trimmed by 4 bases and J by 7 bases, 11 bases remained unmatched. The CDR3 covers 17 residues. CDR1 is MGHRA, CDR2 YSYEKL, per germline. The CDR3 here is CASSLPGQGLRNSPLHF. CDR3 sequence (DNA): TGCGCCAGCAGCCTACCGGGACAGGGACTTAGGAATTCACCCCTCCACTTT.

The genes are TRBV5-6 and TRBJ2-7; 9 positions agree with TRBD1. CDR3 length: 14 residues. Trimming cost V 4 bases and J 4 bases; bases outside gene matches: 6. From germline, CDR1 is SGHDT and CDR2 YYEEEE. The CDR3 spells CASSVWDRAYEQYF. The CDR3 nucleotides read TGTGCCAGCAGCGTGTGGGACAGGGCTTACGAGCAGTACTTC. Full variable domain (rest looked up from reference TRBV5-6 and TRBJ2-7): DAGVTQSPTHLIKTRGQQVTLRCSPKSGHDTVSWYQQALGQGPQFIFQYYEEEERQRGNFPDRFSGHQFPNYSSELNVNALLLGDSALYLCASSVWDRAYEQYFGPGTRLTVT.

To note about this clone: The same CDR3 also results from other DNA sequences found in this sample. The chain employs TRBV28 and TRBJ2-7; 10 nucleotides align to TRBD1. The CDR3 length is 16 residues. Per germline, CDR1 MDHEN and CDR2 SYDVKM. Trimming removed 5 bases from V and 2 bases from J; junction bases left unmatched: 9. Here the CDR3 reads CASSPGTGVSPYEQYF. The CDR3 DNA follows: TGTGCCAGCAGTCCCGGGACAGGGGTGTCCCCCTACGAGCAGTACTTC.

In DNA, the CDR3 is TGTGCCAGCAGGGAGACTAGCGGGGGGAGGGTCAATGAGCAGTTCTTC. Translation gives CASRETSGGRVNEQFF. The chain combines TRBV5-6 with TRBJ2-1; 13 nucleotides agree with TRBD2. This CDR3 region has 16 residues. Germline-derived CDR1 and CDR2 are SGHDT and YYEEEE. V dropped 5 bases and J dropped 6; count of bases not matched to a gene: 8.

The chain employs TRBV18 and TRBJ1-2; 9 bases fit TRBD1. The CDR3 extends over 17 amino acids. CDR1 and CDR2 (germline): KGHSH, LQKENI. V gave up 3 bases and J gave up 5 bases; unmatched junction bases: 13. The CDR3 DNA follows: TGTGCCAGCTCACCTACTCTCCGGGACAGGGTTGGGTATGGCTACACCTTC. It is translated as CASSPTLRDRVGYGYTF.

The chain is built from TRBV4-3 and TRBJ2-3; 12 bases are a match to TRBD2. After removal of 0 bases from V and 5 bases from J, the junction contained 9 bases not matched to a gene. CDR1 and CDR2 (germline): LGHNA, YSLEER. The CDR3 loop spans 18 amino acids. CDR3 sequence (DNA): TGCGCCAGCAGCCAAGAAGCGGCTAGCGGGGGGGCCAGAGATACGCAGTATTTT. Protein: CASSQEAASGGARDTQYF.

The rearrangement joins TRBV5-6 to TRBJ1-2; 7 nucleotides align to TRBD1. J gave up 3 bases and V 3 bases, and 8 bases lay outside the gene matches. Germline CDR1 reads SGHDT; CDR2 reads YYEEEE. The CDR3 sequence is 15 residues long. The CDR3 nucleotides are TGTGCCAGCAGCTACGTAACAGGGGAAGACTATGGCTACACCTTC. Amino acids: CASSYVTGEDYGYTF.

The V gene is TRBV7-7, the J gene TRBJ2-7; 7 bases fit TRBD1. CDR1 and CDR2 from the germline V gene are SSHAT and FNYEAQ (reference sequence). V was clipped by 5 bases and J by 4 bases; unmatched bases: 14. The CDR3 sequence is 16 residues long. Written as DNA, the CDR3 is TGTGCCAGCAGCCGACGTCCGGGACAGACGGTATACGAGCAGTACTTC. Translated: CASSRRPGQTVYEQYF. Supplemented by reference TRBV7-7 and TRBJ2-7, the full variable domain reads GAGVSQSPRYKVTKRGQDVTLRCDPISSHATLYWYQQALGQGPEFLTYFNYEAQPDKSGLPSDRFSAERPEGSISTLTIQRTEQRDSAMYRCASSRRPGQTVYEQYFGPGTRLTVT.

This chain links TRBV5-8 with TRBJ2-1; TRBD2 matches at 14 bases. V shed 2 bases, J shed 7 bases, and the junction held 5 bases outside the gene matches. Per the germline V gene, CDR1 is SGHTS and CDR2 is YDEGEE. This CDR3 is 16 amino acids long. CDR3 DNA: TGTGCCAGCAGCTTTCGACTAGCGGGGGGGCCAAATGAGCAGTTCTTC. Translation: CASSFRLAGGPNEQFF.

The chain combines TRBV4-2 with TRBJ1-5, with a possible D match to TRBD1 (6 bases). CDR3 size: 15 residues. Germline assignment: CDR1 LGHNA and CDR2 YNFKEQ. V lost 0 bases and J lost 8, with 14 bases in between. CDR3 region: CASSQEGGVLEPQHF. As DNA, the CDR3 is TGTGCCAGCAGCCAAGAAGGGGGGGTACTGGAGCCCCAGCATTTT.

The chain carries TRBV6-1 and TRBJ2-5; D possibly corresponds to TRBD1 (5 bases). The DNA end lines up better with TRBJ2-7; the J call may be wrong. Per the germline V gene, CDR1 is MNHNS and CDR2 is SASEGT. CDR3 length equals 14 residues. The CDR3 loop reads CASNDRRSSYEQYF. For the CDR3, the DNA is TGTGCCAGCAACGACAGACGGAGCTCCTACGAGCAGTACTTC.

The chain couples TRBV13 to TRBJ1-3; D perhaps matches TRBD1 (5 bases). The V gene's germline CDR1 is PRHDT and CDR2 FYEKMQ (reference sequence). This CDR3 comprises 12 residues. Trimming removed 2 bases at V and 11 bases at J, with 10 bases between. Here the CDR3 reads CASSLSGDSIYF. In nucleotides, the CDR3 is TGTGCCAGCAGCTTAAGTGGGGACTCCATATATTTT.

The rearrangement uses TRBV7-9 and TRBJ2-2; 8 nucleotides line up with TRBD1. The germline V gene has CDR1 SEHNR and CDR2 FQNEAQ (reference sequence). The CDR3 extends over 15 amino acids. J was trimmed by 7 bases and V by 5 bases; bases with no gene match: 9. CDR3 sequence (DNA): TGTGCCAGCAGCCCGCGACAGGGGTACAACGGGGAGCTGTTTTTT. Translating it yields CASSPRQGYNGELFF.

About this clone: The junction differs from germline at one of its ends, possibly a read error. The V gene is TRBV6-1, the J gene TRBJ2-2, with TRBD1 matching over 8 bases. The CDR3 has 15 residues. Germline CDR1 is MNHNS and CDR2 is SASEGT. The CDR3 region is CASTEQGGASGELFF. The CDR3, as DNA: TGTGCCAGCACTGAACAGGGGGGCGCGTCCGGGGAGCTGTTTTTT.

The chain carries TRBV9 and TRBJ1-5, with 7 bases identical to TRBD1. V lost 4 bases to trimming and J lost 2 bases; unmatched junction nucleotides: 9. Germline V gene sequence: CDR1 SGDLS, CDR2 YYNGEE. The CDR3 loop spans 16 amino acids. DNA of the CDR3: TGTGCCAGCAGCCGTGGAGCGCAGGGGGGCAATCAGCCCCAGCATTTT. It is translated as CASSRGAQGGNQPQHF.

The rearrangement links TRBV9 to TRBJ2-7; tentatively, D is TRBD2 (5 bases). The CDR3 totals 12 residues. Germline V gene lookup returns CDR1 SGDLS and CDR2 YYNGEE. V was clipped by 4 bases and J by 2 bases, with 7 bases between them. CDR3 in DNA: TGTGCCAGCAGCCCCGGGGCCTACGAGCAGTACTTC. Its translation: CASSPGAYEQYF.

The chain is built from TRBV19 and TRBJ2-1; TRBD2 aligns across 7 bases. The CDR3 runs to 15 residues. CDR1 is LNHDA and CDR2 is SQIVND in the germline V gene (reference sequence). V dropped 3 bases and J dropped 2; count of bases not matched to a gene: 4. The CDR3 bases are TGTGCCAGTAGTATCCGGGGGGTCGCCTACAATGAGCAGTTCTTC. It translates to CASSIRGVAYNEQFF.

J is TRBJ1-2 and V is TRBV6-5, with 8 nucleotides matching TRBD1. Germline V lookup: CDR1 MNHEY, CDR2 SVGAGI. The CDR3 runs to 15 residues. Germline trimming cut 2 bases from V and 4 bases from J; bases unmatched to any gene: 6. CDR3 in amino acids: CASSYREQGGYGYTF. The CDR3 DNA follows: TGTGCCAGCAGTTACCGAGAACAGGGGGGCTATGGCTACACCTTC.

The V call is TRBV5-1, the J call TRBJ2-5; 8 nucleotides align to TRBD1. CDR3 length: 16 amino acids. From germline, CDR1 is SGHRS and CDR2 YFSETQ. Unmatched junction bases numbered 8, after V lost 0 bases and J lost 4 bases. The CDR3 nucleotides read TGCGCCAGCAGCTTGGCCTCAGGGGGCTTCGGAGAGACCCAGTACTTC. Translated: CASSLASGGFGETQYF. Complete variable domain (other parts from reference TRBV5-1 and TRBJ2-5): KAGVTQTPRYLIKTRGQQVTLSCSPISGHRSVSWYQQTPGQGLQFLFEYFSETQRNKGNFPGRFSGRQFSNSRSEMNVSTLELGDSALYLCASSLASGGFGETQYFGPGTRLLVL.